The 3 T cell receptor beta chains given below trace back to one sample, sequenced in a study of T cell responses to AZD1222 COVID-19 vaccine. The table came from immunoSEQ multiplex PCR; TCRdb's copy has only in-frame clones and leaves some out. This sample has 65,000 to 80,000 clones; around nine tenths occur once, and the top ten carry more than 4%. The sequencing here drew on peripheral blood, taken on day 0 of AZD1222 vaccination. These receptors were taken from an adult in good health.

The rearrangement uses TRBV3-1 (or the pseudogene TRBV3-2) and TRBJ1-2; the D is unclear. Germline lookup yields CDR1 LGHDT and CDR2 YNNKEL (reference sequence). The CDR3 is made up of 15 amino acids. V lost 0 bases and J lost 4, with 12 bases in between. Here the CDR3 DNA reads TGTGCCAGCAGCCAAGACCCGCTGGGTCCCTATGGCTACACCTTC. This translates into CASSQDPLGPYGYTF.

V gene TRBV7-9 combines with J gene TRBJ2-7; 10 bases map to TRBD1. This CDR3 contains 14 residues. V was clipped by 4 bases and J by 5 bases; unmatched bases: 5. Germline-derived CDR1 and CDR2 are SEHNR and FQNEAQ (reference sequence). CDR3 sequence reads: CASSWTGGVNEQYF. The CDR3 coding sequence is TGTGCCAGCAGCTGGACAGGGGGAGTCAACGAGCAGTACTTC.

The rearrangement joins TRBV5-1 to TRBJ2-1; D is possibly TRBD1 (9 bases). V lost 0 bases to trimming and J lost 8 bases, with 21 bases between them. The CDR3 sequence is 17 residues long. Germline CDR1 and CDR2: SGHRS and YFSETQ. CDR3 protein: CASSLDGSGTGWDEQFF. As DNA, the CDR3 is TGCGCCAGCAGCTTGGACGGTAGCGGGACAGGGTGGGATGAGCAGTTCTTC.